This T cell receptor (beta chain) was identified during a study of blood T cell repertoires in COVID-19. At the level of the study: The United States, Italy and Spain were the sources of the acute and convalescent COVID-19 samples. Nucleic acid was either cDNA or gDNA, and it came from T cells, B-cell-depleted T cells, or PBMCs.

Authors' analysis steps: Counts of nucleated cells, estimated from reference gene primer amplification, were obtained. Measured with immunoSEQ multiplex PCR; TCRdb has only the in-frame clones, and not every one. That table furnishes V, J and clone size, whereas the DNA furnished D and trimming. The repertoire holds about 160,000 clones, with roughly 93% as singletons. Sequencing was done on a sample of peripheral blood. The source of this sequence is a man between 18 and 29 years old with acute or convalescent COVID-19.

Here the CDR3 reads CAWSHGGRPYEQYF. DNA of the CDR3: TGTGCCTGGAGTCACGGGGGGCGGCCCTACGAGCAGTACTTC. The gene calls are TRBV30 and TRBJ2-7; TRBD2 is a possible D gene (7 bases). The CDR3 is 14 residues long. V was clipped by 2 bases and J by 2 bases, with 13 bases between them. From germline, CDR1 is GTSNPN and CDR2 SVGIG (reference sequence).